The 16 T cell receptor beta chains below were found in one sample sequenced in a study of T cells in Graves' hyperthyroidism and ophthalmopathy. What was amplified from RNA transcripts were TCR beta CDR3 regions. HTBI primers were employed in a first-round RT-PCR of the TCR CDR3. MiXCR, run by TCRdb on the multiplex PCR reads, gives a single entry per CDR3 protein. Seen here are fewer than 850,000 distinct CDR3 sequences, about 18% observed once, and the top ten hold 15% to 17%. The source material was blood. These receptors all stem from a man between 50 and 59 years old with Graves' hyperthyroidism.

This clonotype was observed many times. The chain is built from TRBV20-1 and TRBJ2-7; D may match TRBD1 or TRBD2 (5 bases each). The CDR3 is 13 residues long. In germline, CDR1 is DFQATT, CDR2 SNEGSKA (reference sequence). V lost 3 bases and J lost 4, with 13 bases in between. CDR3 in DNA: TGCAGTGCTAGCGGTTCAGGGAGTTACGAGCAGTACTTC. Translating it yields CSASGSGSYEQYF.

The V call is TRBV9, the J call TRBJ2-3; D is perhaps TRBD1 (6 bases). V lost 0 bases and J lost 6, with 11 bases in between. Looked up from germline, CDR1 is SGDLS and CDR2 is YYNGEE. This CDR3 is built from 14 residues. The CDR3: CASSVDRVTDTQYF. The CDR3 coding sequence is TGTGCCAGCAGCGTAGACAGGGTCACGGATACGCAGTATTTT.

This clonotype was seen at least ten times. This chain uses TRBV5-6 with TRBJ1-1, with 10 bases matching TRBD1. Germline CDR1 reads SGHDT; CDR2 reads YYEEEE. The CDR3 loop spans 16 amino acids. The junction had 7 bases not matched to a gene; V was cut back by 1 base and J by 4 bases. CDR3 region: CASSLYPGTGATEAFF. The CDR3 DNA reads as TGTGCCAGCAGCTTGTACCCCGGGACAGGGGCCACTGAAGCTTTCTTT.

For the CDR3, the DNA is TGTGCCAGCAGTTTAGGCCTAGCGGGAGGCCGTCCCTACGAGCAGTACTTC. As protein: CASSLGLAGGRPYEQYF. The chain uses TRBV28 and TRBJ2-7; 11 nucleotides agree with TRBD2. J lost 2 bases, V lost 2 bases, and 8 bases had no gene match. The CDR3 spans 17 residues. Germline CDR1 and CDR2: MDHEN and SYDVKM.

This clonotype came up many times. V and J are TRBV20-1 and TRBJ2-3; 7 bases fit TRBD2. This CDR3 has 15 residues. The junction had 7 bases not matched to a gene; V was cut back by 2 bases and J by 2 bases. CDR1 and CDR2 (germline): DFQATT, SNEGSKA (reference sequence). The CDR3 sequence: CSARPSSGFTDTQYF. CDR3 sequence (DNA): TGCAGTGCTAGACCTTCTAGCGGTTTCACAGATACGCAGTATTTT.

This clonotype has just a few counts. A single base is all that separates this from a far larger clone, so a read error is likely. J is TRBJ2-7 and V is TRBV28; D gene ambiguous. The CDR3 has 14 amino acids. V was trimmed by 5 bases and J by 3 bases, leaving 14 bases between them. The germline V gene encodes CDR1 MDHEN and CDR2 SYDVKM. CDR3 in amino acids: CASSLNGSSYEQYF. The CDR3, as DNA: TGTGCCAGCAGTCTCAACGGATCGAGCTACGAGCAGTACTTC.

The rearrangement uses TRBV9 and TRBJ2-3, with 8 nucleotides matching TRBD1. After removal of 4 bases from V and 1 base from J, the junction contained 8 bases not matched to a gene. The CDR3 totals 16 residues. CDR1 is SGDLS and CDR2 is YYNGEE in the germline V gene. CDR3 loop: CASSPRQGLGTDTQYF. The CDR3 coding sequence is TGTGCCAGCAGCCCCCGACAGGGGCTGGGCACAGATACGCAGTATTTT.

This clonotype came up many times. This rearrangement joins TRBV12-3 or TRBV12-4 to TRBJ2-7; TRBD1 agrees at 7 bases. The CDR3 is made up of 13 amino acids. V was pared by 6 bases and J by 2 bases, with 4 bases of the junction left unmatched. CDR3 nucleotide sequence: TGTGCCAGCAGGGGGGACAGTACCTACGAGCAGTACTTC. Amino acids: CASRGDSTYEQYF.

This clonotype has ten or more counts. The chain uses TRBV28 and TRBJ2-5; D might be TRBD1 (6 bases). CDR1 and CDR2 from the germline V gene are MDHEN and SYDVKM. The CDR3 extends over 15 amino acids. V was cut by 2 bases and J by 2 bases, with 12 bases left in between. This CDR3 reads CASSLVGRGQETQYF. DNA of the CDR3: TGTGCCAGCAGTTTAGTCGGCAGGGGACAAGAGACCCAGTACTTC.

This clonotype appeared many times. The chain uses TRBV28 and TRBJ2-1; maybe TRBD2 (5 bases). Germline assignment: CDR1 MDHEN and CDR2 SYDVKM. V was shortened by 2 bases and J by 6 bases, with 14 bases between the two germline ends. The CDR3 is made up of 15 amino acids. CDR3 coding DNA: TGTGCCAGCAGTTTAAGGACTGCTAGATCCAATGAGCAGTTCTTC. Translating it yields CASSLRTARSNEQFF.

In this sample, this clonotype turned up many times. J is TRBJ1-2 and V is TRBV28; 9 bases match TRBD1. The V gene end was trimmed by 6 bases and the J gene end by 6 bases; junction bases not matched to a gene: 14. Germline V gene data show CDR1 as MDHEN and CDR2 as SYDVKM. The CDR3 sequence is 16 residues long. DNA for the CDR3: TGTGCCAGCAGGACAAACCCCGGGACAGGGAGGGATGGCTACACCTTC. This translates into CASRTNPGTGRDGYTF.

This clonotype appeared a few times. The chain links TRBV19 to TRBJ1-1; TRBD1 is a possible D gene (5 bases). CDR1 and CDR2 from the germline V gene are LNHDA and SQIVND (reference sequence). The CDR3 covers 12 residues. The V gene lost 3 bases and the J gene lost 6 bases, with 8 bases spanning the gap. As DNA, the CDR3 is TGTGCCAGTAGTATGAGGGGAGCTGAAGCTTTCTTT. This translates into CASSMRGAEAFF.

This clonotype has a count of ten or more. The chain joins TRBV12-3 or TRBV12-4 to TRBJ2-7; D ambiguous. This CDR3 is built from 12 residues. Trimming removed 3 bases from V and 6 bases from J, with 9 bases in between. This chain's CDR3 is CASSFSDGEQYF. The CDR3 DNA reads TGTGCCAGCAGTTTCTCGGACGGCGAGCAGTACTTC.

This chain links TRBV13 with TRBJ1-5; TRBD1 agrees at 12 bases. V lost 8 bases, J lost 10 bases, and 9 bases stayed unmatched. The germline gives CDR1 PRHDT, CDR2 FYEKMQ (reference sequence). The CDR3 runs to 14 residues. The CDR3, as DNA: TGTGCCAGCTCCCCGGGACAGGGGGCCTCACCCCAGCATTTT. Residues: CASSPGQGASPQHF.

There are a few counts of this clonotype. The CDR3: CASSPTGTLGYTF. The CDR3 nucleotides read TGTGCCAGCAGCCCGACAGGCACCCTTGGCTACACCTTC. The genes are TRBV12-3 or TRBV12-4 and TRBJ1-2, with TRBD1 as a possible D gene (6 bases). With 6 bases removed from V and 7 bases from J, the gap between germline ends came to 15 bases. The CDR3 sequence is 13 residues long.

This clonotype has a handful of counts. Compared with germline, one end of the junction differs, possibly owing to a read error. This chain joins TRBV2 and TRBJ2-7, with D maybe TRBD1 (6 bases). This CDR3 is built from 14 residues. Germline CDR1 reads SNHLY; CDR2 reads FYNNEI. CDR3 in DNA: TGTGCCAGCAGGCTGACAGGTAACTCCTGCGAGCAGTACTTC. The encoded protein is CASRLTGNSCEQYF.